Listed here are 23 T cell receptor beta chains from one sample, sequenced in a study of breast tumors, draining lymph nodes, adjacent tissues. TCRdb used MiXCR to reprocess the multiplex PCR reads, holding one entry per CDR3 protein. Of 150,000 to 250,000 distinct CDR3 sequences in the sample, around 29% are singletons; the top ten hold 4% to 4.5%. Samples came from axillary lymph nodes draining the breast cancer. The sample taken for sequencing was axillary lymph node tissue. The receptors were sampled from a female donor with breast cancer. Some clones in this sample may be carry-over from other donors' samples.

This clonotype came up many times. The chain is built from TRBV4-3 and TRBJ1-5, with 7 bases lining up with TRBD1. The CDR3 extends over 15 amino acids. Germline CDR1 is LGHNA and CDR2 is YSLEER. The J segment lost 2 bases and the V segment lost 0 bases, leaving 1 base of the junction unmatched. The CDR3 spells CASSQDGQGNQPQHF. The CDR3 bases are TGCGCCAGCAGCCAAGATGGACAGGGCAATCAGCCCCAGCATTTT.

This clonotype showed up many times. This chain connects TRBV20-1 to TRBJ1-6; possible D gene TRBD1, 5 bases. The CDR3 length is 14 residues. The germline gives CDR1 DFQATT, CDR2 SNEGSKA (reference sequence). V lost 1 base and J lost 7, with 11 bases in between. The CDR3 protein is CSARGQGMNSPLHF. The CDR3 coding sequence is TGCAGTGCTAGAGGGCAGGGTATGAATTCACCCCTCCACTTT.

The chain links TRBV28 to TRBJ1-5, with D possibly being TRBD1 (6 bases). Germline V gives CDR1 MDHEN, CDR2 SYDVKM. With 3 bases removed from V and 7 bases from J, the gap between germline ends came to 10 bases. The length of the CDR3 is 13 residues. CDR3 residues: CASSFPGDQPQHF. The CDR3 region has the DNA TGTGCCAGCAGTTTCCCAGGGGACCAGCCCCAGCATTTT.

This clonotype has ten or more counts. The J gene is TRBJ2-3, the V gene TRBV5-8; 8 positions agree with TRBD2. Per the germline V gene, CDR1 is SGHTS and CDR2 is YDEGEE. V lost 4 bases to trimming and J lost 2 bases; unmatched junction nucleotides: 9. The length of the CDR3 is 16 residues. The CDR3 sequence: CASSLGLAEYTDTQYF. CDR3 DNA: TGTGCCAGCAGCCTCGGACTAGCAGAATACACAGATACGCAGTATTTT.

This sequence joins TRBV29-1 and TRBJ1-5, with D maybe TRBD1 (6 bases). With 7 bases removed from V and 5 bases from J, the gap between germline ends came to 15 bases. The CDR3 loop spans 13 amino acids. Germline V gene data show CDR1 as SQVTM and CDR2 as ANQGSEA. CDR3 nucleotides: TGCAGCGAACCCAGGGGCGGCTATCAGCCCCAGCATTTT. This codes for CSEPRGGYQPQHF.

Ten or more counts support this clonotype. The gene calls are TRBV11-2 and TRBJ2-7; tentative D call: TRBD1 (5 bases). Trimming took off 1 base at V and 6 bases at J, with 7 bases between the two ends. This CDR3 contains 12 residues. CDR1 and CDR2 (germline): SGHAT, FQNNGV. CDR3 sequence reads: CASSLVRGEQYF. The CDR3 DNA reads TGTGCCAGCAGCTTAGTAAGGGGCGAGCAGTACTTC.

The gene calls are TRBV7-6 and TRBJ1-1; 9 nucleotides line up with TRBD1. Germline loops: CDR1 SGHVS, CDR2 FNYEAQ. The CDR3 extends over 15 amino acids. V lost 2 bases and J lost 1; bases outside the gene matches: 2. CDR3 residues: CASSLRQGGNTEAFF. CDR3 DNA sequence: TGTGCCAGCAGCTTAAGACAGGGGGGGAACACTGAAGCTTTCTTT. Full variable domain (remainder filled in from reference TRBV7-6 and TRBJ1-1): GAGVSQSPRYKVTKRGQDVALRCDPISGHVSLYWYRQALGQGPEFLTYFNYEAQQDKSGLPNDRFSAERPEGSISTLTIQRTEQRDSAMYRCASSLRQGGNTEAFFGQGTRLTVV.

This clonotype was found many times. The chain employs TRBV5-1 and TRBJ2-2; D may be TRBD1 (6 bases). Germline V gene lookup returns CDR1 SGHRS and CDR2 YFSETQ. Trimming pared 0 bases from V and 8 bases from J, leaving 14 bases between. This CDR3 contains 15 residues. CDR3 nucleotides: TGCGCCAGCAGCTTGGTAATGGGGGCATCGGGGGAGCTGTTTTTT. Protein: CASSLVMGASGELFF.

Note on this clonotype: The germline gene is not matched at one end of the junction; a read error may be the cause. The chain employs TRBV4-1 and TRBJ2-7, with a weak D call TRBD2 (5 bases). From germline, CDR1 is MGHRA and CDR2 YSYEKL. CDR3 length: 16 residues. The CDR3 here is CAGSQGRGKMVYGQYF. CDR3 nucleotides: TGCGCCGGCAGCCAAGGCCGAGGGAAGATGGTATACGGGCAGTACTTC.

In its sample, this clonotype was seen a few times. The germline gene is not matched at one end of the junction; a read error may be the cause. This chain links TRBV7-9 with TRBJ2-5; TRBD2 matches at 12 bases. Looked up from germline, CDR1 is SEHNR and CDR2 is FQNEAQ (reference sequence). The CDR3 has 15 residues. The CDR3 DNA reads TGTGCCAGCAGCCCCGGGACTAGCGGGTTGGAGACCCAGCACTTC. This translates into CASSPGTSGLETQHF.

The J gene is TRBJ1-2, the V gene TRBV29-1; possible D gene TRBD1, 5 bases. This CDR3 region has 16 residues. Germline V gene sequence: CDR1 SQVTM, CDR2 ANQGSEA. Trimming left V 4 bases short and J 8 bases short, with 26 bases between. The CDR3 region has the DNA TGCAGCGTTGTTTACTACTTAGGGGAGGGACTGGAGGGCTACACCTTC. Translating gives CSVVYYLGEGLEGYTF.

The rearrangement uses TRBV7-8 and TRBJ2-3, with 16 bases aligning to TRBD2. Germline assignment: CDR1 SGHVS and CDR2 FQNEAQ. The J segment lost 5 bases and the V segment lost 8 bases, leaving 10 bases of the junction unmatched. The CDR3 loop spans 17 amino acids. CDR3 loop: CASRGTSGRAWEDTQYF. The CDR3 region has the DNA TGTGCCAGCCGAGGGACTAGCGGGAGGGCCTGGGAAGATACGCAGTATTTT. The full variable domain, its missing parts supplied by reference TRBV7-8 and TRBJ2-3, is GAGVSQSPRYKVAKRGQDVALRCDPISGHVSLFWYQQALGQGPEFLTYFQNEAQLDKSGLPSDRFFAERPEGSVSTLKIQRTQQEDSAVYLCASRGTSGRAWEDTQYFGPGTRLTVL.

This clonotype was observed many times. This sequence joins TRBV20-1 and TRBJ2-1; D is ambiguous. The germline CDR1 and CDR2 sequences are DFQATT and SNEGSKA (reference sequence). V was shortened by 2 bases and J by 4 bases, with 15 bases between the two germline ends. This CDR3 has 15 residues. The CDR3 DNA is TGCAGTGCTAGAAATAAGACAATCCAATACAATGAGCAGTTCTTC. Amino acids: CSARNKTIQYNEQFF.

The CDR3 spells CASSLGDRGGGYTF. The CDR3 DNA sequence: TGTGCCAGCAGCTTAGGGGACAGGGGCGGCGGCTACACCTTC. V usage is TRBV11-3 and J usage is TRBJ1-2, with 10 positions matching TRBD1. J lost 8 bases, V lost 1 base, and 4 bases had no gene match. The CDR3 runs 14 residues. Germline V gives CDR1 SGHNT, CDR2 YENEEA.

V usage is TRBV2 and J usage is TRBJ2-3; D gene unclear. This CDR3 spans 14 amino acids. CDR1 SNHLY and CDR2 FYNNEI come from the germline V gene. Trimming took off 6 bases at V and 7 bases at J, with 17 bases between the two ends. The DNA for the CDR3 is TGTGCCAGCAGCCCCGACAACTCTGGAAATACGCAGTATTTT. Translating gives CASSPDNSGNTQYF.

This clonotype was recorded many times. J is TRBJ2-7 and V is TRBV9; 12 bases are shared with TRBD2. The CDR3 loop spans 15 amino acids. V lost 3 bases and J lost 3; bases outside the gene matches: 4. Germline CDR1 SGDLS, CDR2 YYNGEE. The CDR3 sequence: CASSGGLAGNYEQYF. In DNA form, the CDR3 reads TGTGCCAGCAGCGGTGGACTAGCGGGAAACTACGAGCAGTACTTC.

The genes are TRBV7-9 and TRBJ2-3; 7 bases line up with TRBD2. Trimming cost V 2 bases and J 0 bases; bases outside gene matches: 17. The CDR3 has 20 residues. Germline CDR1 and CDR2: SEHNR and FQNEAQ (reference sequence). The CDR3: CASSLSPRWASGLSTDTQYF. Written as DNA, the CDR3 is TGTGCCAGCAGCTTATCCCCCCGGTGGGCTAGCGGACTTAGCACAGATACGCAGTATTTT. The full variable domain, rest sourced from reference TRBV7-9 and TRBJ2-3, is DTGVSQNPRHKITKRGQNVTFRCDPISEHNRLYWYRQTLGQGPEFLTYFQNEAQLEKSRLLSDRFSAERPKGSFSTLEIQRTEQGDSAMYLCASSLSPRWASGLSTDTQYFGPGTRLTVL.

As to this clonotype: At one end the junction does not follow the germline gene, possibly because of a read error. The rearrangement uses TRBV19 and TRBJ2-3; no reliable D call. Germline CDR1 reads LNHDA; CDR2 reads SQIVND (reference sequence). This CDR3 is built from 15 residues. DNA of the CDR3: TGTGCCAGTAGTACTAGGAGCCCCAGCACAGATACGCGGTATTTT. Translation gives CASSTRSPSTDTRYF.

This clonotype was observed a handful of times. In nucleotides, the CDR3 is TGTGCCAGCAGTCACGGGCCCGGGGACGACTATGGCTACACCTTC. Its translation: CASSHGPGDDYGYTF. The chain has TRBV6-5 and TRBJ1-2; D is possibly TRBD1 (5 bases). The V gene lost 5 bases and the J gene lost 3 bases, with 16 bases spanning the gap. Germline CDR1 reads MNHEY; CDR2 reads SVGAGI. This CDR3 is 15 amino acids long.

This clonotype came up a few times. V gene TRBV6-2 or TRBV6-3 combines with J gene TRBJ2-7; 12 bases map to TRBD2. The junction had 8 bases not matched to a gene; V was cut back by 6 bases and J by 5 bases. Germline V lookup: CDR1 MNHEY, CDR2 SVGEGT. This CDR3 is 15 amino acids long. The CDR3 region is CASSPTSGSGDEQYF. The CDR3 DNA follows: TGTGCCAGCAGCCCGACTAGCGGGAGTGGGGACGAGCAGTACTTC.

About this clonotype: A much larger clone lies a single base off, so this may be a read error. The chain employs TRBV20-1 and TRBJ2-7; 13 bases are a match to TRBD2. The V and J ends lost 6 bases and 10 bases, in that order; junction bases with no gene match: 12. The germline CDR1 and CDR2 sequences are DFQATT and SNEGSKA (reference sequence). The CDR3 spans 14 residues. The CDR3 bases are TGCAGTGCCCCCCAGACTAGCGGGAGGTTGCAACAGTACTTC. This translates into CSAPQTSGRLQQYF.

V usage is TRBV20-1 and J usage is TRBJ1-6, with D maybe TRBD1 (5 bases). Germline lookup yields CDR1 DFQATT and CDR2 SNEGSKA (reference sequence). The CDR3 contains 14 residues. Trimming took 6 bases from V and 9 from J, leaving 18 bases between them. This CDR3 is CSAKPLGGTSPLHF. The CDR3 DNA follows: TGCAGTGCCAAACCATTGGGGGGAACTTCACCCCTCCACTTT.

The chain joins TRBV20-1 to TRBJ2-3, with D tentatively TRBD1 (5 bases). CDR1 is DFQATT and CDR2 is SNEGSKA in the germline V gene (reference sequence). Trimming took off 7 bases at V and 0 bases at J, with 8 bases between the two ends. The CDR3 is 12 residues long. The CDR3 sequence is CSGQTSTDTQYF. In DNA form, the CDR3 reads TGCAGTGGACAGACTAGCACAGATACGCAGTATTTT.